These 27 T cell receptor beta chains were all obtained from the same sample, sequenced in a study of cytomegalovirus exposure and HLA in healthy donors. Use of 60 Vbeta and 13 Jbeta primers characterized the PCR. Using immunoSEQ multiplex PCR, the repertoire was profiled, and TCRdb retains in-frame clones only, with some absent. The table has 79,000 or so clones, around 77% seen once. Sequenced: PBMCs. The source of these receptors is a woman aged 40 to 49 in good health and CMV-seropositive.

The gene calls are TRBV6-1 and TRBJ1-1; D is ambiguous. Deletions cut 6 bases from V and 4 bases from J, with 12 bases between. Germline V lookup: CDR1 MNHNS, CDR2 SASEGT. This CDR3 spans 13 amino acids. The CDR3 DNA sequence: TGTGCCAGCAGATACTGGAGGGCCACTGAAGCTTTCTTT. It yields the protein CASRYWRATEAFF.

The genes are TRBV16 and TRBJ1-2; TRBD1 might be the D (6 bases). Germline loops: CDR1 KGHSY, CDR2 FQNENV. V shed 4 bases and J shed 3 bases, with 21 bases lying between them. The CDR3 extends over 17 amino acids. In DNA, the CDR3 is TGTGCCAGCAGCCTAGTCAATGGACCTCGACAGGACTATGGCTACACCTTC. It translates to CASSLVNGPRQDYGYTF.

The rearrangement uses TRBV9 and TRBJ1-2; perhaps TRBD1 as D (5 bases). In germline, CDR1 is SGDLS, CDR2 YYNGEE. This CDR3 contains 13 residues. V lost 4 bases and J 6 bases, leaving 13 bases between the germline ends. The CDR3 DNA reads TGTGCCAGCAGCTCCCCCGGGACTCATGGCTACACCTTC. This translates into CASSSPGTHGYTF.

The rearrangement uses TRBV14 and TRBJ2-3, with D perhaps matching TRBD2 (5 bases). The germline V and J ends were trimmed by 1 base and 2 bases, with 13 bases remaining between them. This CDR3 is built from 16 residues. Germline CDR1 reads SGHDN; CDR2 reads FVKESK. The CDR3 bases are TGTGCCAGCAGCCAAGGGAACGGACTGAACACAGATACGCAGTATTTT. Translation gives CASSQGNGLNTDTQYF.

V and J are TRBV9 and TRBJ1-5; TRBD1 matches at 7 bases. Germline V gives CDR1 SGDLS, CDR2 YYNGEE. The ends lost 0 bases at V and 3 bases at J; junction bases unmatched: 6. This CDR3 is 16 amino acids long. For the CDR3, the DNA is TGTGCCAGCAGCGTAGATCGGACAGGAGACAATCAGCCCCAGCATTTT. This gives the protein CASSVDRTGDNQPQHF.

This clone was seen just once. The rearrangement joins TRBV30 to TRBJ1-1, with TRBD1 matching over 7 bases. This CDR3 comprises 11 residues. The V gene end was trimmed by 7 bases and the J gene end by 8 bases; junction bases not matched to a gene: 7. Looked up from germline, CDR1 is GTSNPN and CDR2 is SVGIG (reference sequence). CDR3 nucleotide sequence: TGTGCCTCACGGACAGGCCTAGAAGCTTTCTTT. This codes for CASRTGLEAFF. Using reference TRBV30 and TRBJ1-1 for the parts outside the CDR3, the full variable domain is SQTIHQWPATLVQPVGSPLSLECTVEGTSNPNLYWYRQAAGRGLQLLFYSVGIGQISSEVPQNLSASRPQDRQFILSSKKLLLSDSGFYLCASRTGLEAFFGQGTRLTVV.

This clone was seen only once. The J gene is TRBJ2-3, the V gene TRBV2, with TRBD1 as a possible D gene (5 bases). The CDR3 spans 13 residues. V was shortened by 6 bases and J by 7 bases, with 14 bases between the two germline ends. The germline CDR1 and CDR2 sequences are SNHLY and FYNNEI. The CDR3 DNA follows: TGTGCCAGCAGGGACACCGGGCCCAATACGCAGTATTTT. Residues: CASRDTGPNTQYF.

V usage is TRBV4-2 and J usage is TRBJ2-7, with 9 nucleotides matching TRBD1. In germline, CDR1 is LGHNA, CDR2 YNFKEQ. This CDR3 is 15 amino acids long. J lost 2 bases, V lost 2 bases, and 4 bases had no gene match. The CDR3 bases are TGTGCCAGCAGCCAATCCGGGACAGGGACCTACGAGCAGTACTTC. Residues: CASSQSGTGTYEQYF.

The chain joins TRBV4-2 to TRBJ1-4; a possible D gene is TRBD1 (6 bases). The CDR3 extends over 15 amino acids. The germline V gene encodes CDR1 LGHNA and CDR2 YNFKEQ. The V end was cut by 4 bases, the J end by 7 bases, with 16 bases between. Written as DNA, the CDR3 is TGTGCCAGCAGCCCGAGCGGGGGGGGCGGTGAAAAACTGTTTTTT. Translated: CASSPSGGGGEKLFF.

The rearrangement links TRBV5-1 to TRBJ2-7; D gene ambiguous. Trimming took 0 bases from V and 0 from J, leaving 10 bases between them. This CDR3 spans 15 amino acids. Germline CDR1 SGHRS, CDR2 YFSETQ. CDR3 nucleotide sequence: TGCGCCAGCAGCTTGGTCCCGACTGCCTCCTACGAGCAGTACTTC. It is translated as CASSLVPTASYEQYF.

This chain uses TRBV5-1 with TRBJ1-1; 7 nucleotides match TRBD1. V shed 2 bases, J shed 3 bases, and the junction held 4 bases outside the gene matches. The CDR3 is 14 residues long. Germline V gene lookup returns CDR1 SGHRS and CDR2 YFSETQ. CDR3 amino acids: CASSFDREDTEAFF. CDR3 nucleotide sequence: TGCGCCAGCAGCTTCGACAGGGAGGACACTGAAGCTTTCTTT.

The chain recombines TRBV15 with TRBJ1-1, with a possible D match to TRBD1 (6 bases). CDR1 and CDR2 (germline): LNHNV, YYDKDF (reference sequence). V was clipped by 10 bases and J by 2 bases, with 11 bases between them. This CDR3 has 12 residues. CDR3: CAKGGSNTEAFF. The CDR3 region has the DNA TGTGCCAAGGGGGGGAGTAACACTGAAGCTTTCTTT.

V usage is TRBV19 and J usage is TRBJ1-1; TRBD1 might be the D (5 bases). This CDR3 has 15 amino acids. V lost 8 bases and J 4 bases, leaving 20 bases between the germline ends. CDR1 and CDR2 from the germline V gene are LNHDA and SQIVND (reference sequence). The CDR3 nucleotides read TGTGCCAGTGGGCAGGGCTCCTCTGTTAGCACTGAAGCTTTCTTT. This codes for CASGQGSSVSTEAFF.

The V call is TRBV7-2, the J call TRBJ1-2; TRBD1 agrees at 8 bases. The junction had 3 bases not matched to a gene; V was cut back by 5 bases and J by 4 bases. The CDR3 loop spans 13 amino acids. Germline assignment: CDR1 SGHTA and CDR2 FQGNSA. The CDR3 sequence: CASSRTGIYGYTF. The CDR3 bases are TGTGCCAGCAGCCGGACAGGGATCTATGGCTACACCTTC.

This chain connects TRBV19 to TRBJ1-4; maybe TRBD1 (6 bases). V shed 3 bases and J shed 5 bases, with 10 bases lying between them. Germline loops: CDR1 LNHDA, CDR2 SQIVND (reference sequence). The CDR3 has 14 amino acids. Written as DNA, the CDR3 is TGTGCCAGTAGTATCCAGGGGACGAATGAAAAACTGTTTTTT. Amino acids: CASSIQGTNEKLFF. Full variable domain (outside the CDR3, taken from reference TRBV19 and TRBJ1-4): DGGITQSPKYLFRKEGQNVTLSCEQNLNHDAMYWYRQDPGQGLRLIYYSQIVNDFQKGDIAEGYSVSREKKESFPLTVTSAQKNPTAFYLCASSIQGTNEKLFFGSGTQLSVL.

V usage is TRBV9 and J usage is TRBJ1-1; no definite D call. The length of the CDR3 is 16 residues. The V end was cut by 4 bases, the J end by 4 bases, with 20 bases between. Germline V lookup: CDR1 SGDLS, CDR2 YYNGEE. The CDR3 here is CASSSRPGGPGTEAFF. In DNA, the CDR3 is TGTGCCAGCAGCTCCCGGCCGGGAGGACCAGGCACTGAAGCTTTCTTT.

CDR3 sequence: CASSWGSEQYF. In DNA form, the CDR3 reads TGTGCCAGCAGCTGGGGCTCAGAGCAGTACTTC. The chain recombines TRBV7-9 with TRBJ2-7; weak D call: TRBD1 (5 bases). V lost 4 bases and J lost 7, with 8 bases in between. Looked up from germline, CDR1 is SEHNR and CDR2 is FQNEAQ (reference sequence). The CDR3 runs 11 residues.

The chain is built from TRBV6-5 and TRBJ2-7, with D tentatively TRBD1 (6 bases). This CDR3 contains 14 residues. Germline V gene data show CDR1 as MNHEY and CDR2 as SVGAGI. V gave up 5 bases and J gave up 4 bases, with 15 bases separating them. The CDR3 DNA is TGTGCCAGCAGTCCCGACAGAGGGGGTTACGAGCAGTACTTC. It specifies CASSPDRGGYEQYF.

This clone was observed many times. The chain recombines TRBV6-5 with TRBJ1-1; D possibly corresponds to TRBD1 (5 bases). From germline, CDR1 is MNHEY and CDR2 SVGAGI. V lost 2 bases and J lost 1, with 8 bases in between. The CDR3 runs 14 residues. The CDR3, as DNA: TGTGCCAGCAGTTACCAAGGACAGAACACTGAAGCTTTCTTT. Translation gives CASSYQGQNTEAFF.

Of note for this clone: The junction does not match germline at one end; this may be a read error. The chain employs TRBV30 and TRBJ1-3, with TRBD1 as a possible D gene (5 bases). The CDR3 extends over 15 amino acids. Germline V gene lookup returns CDR1 GTSNPN and CDR2 SVGIG (reference sequence). The CDR3 coding sequence is TGTGCCTGGAGTGTTGGGGGGACTGCTGGAAACGCCATATATTTT. Amino acids: CAWSVGGTAGNAIYF.

The CDR3 nucleotides read TGTGCCAGCAGAGAGGGGGCTGCGGGCACTGAAGCTTTCTTT. Its translation is CASREGAAGTEAFF. The chain carries TRBV6-1 and TRBJ1-1; 7 bases are a match to TRBD1. The V gene's germline CDR1 is MNHNS and CDR2 SASEGT. The CDR3 spans 14 residues. J lost 4 bases, V lost 6 bases, and 8 bases had no gene match.

V usage is TRBV28 and J usage is TRBJ1-4, with D perhaps TRBD1 (5 bases). Trimming shortened V by 5 bases and J by 6 bases, and 19 bases separated the two germline ends. CDR1 is MDHEN, CDR2 SYDVKM, per germline. The length of the CDR3 is 16 residues. The CDR3 region is CASSPAGPVRDEKLFF. The CDR3 DNA sequence: TGTGCCAGCAGTCCCGCGGGGCCAGTGCGAGATGAAAAACTGTTTTTT.

The chain employs TRBV7-9 and TRBJ2-3, with 10 bases that match TRBD2. With V trimmed by 1 base and J by 4 bases, 11 bases remained unmatched. Germline values: CDR1 SEHNR, CDR2 FQNEAQ (reference sequence). This CDR3 region has 18 residues. The DNA of the CDR3 is TGTGCCAGCAGCTTAGGGCCCCTGGCTAGCGGGGGCGCAGATACGCAGTATTTT. Translating it yields CASSLGPLASGGADTQYF.

The V gene is TRBV18, the J gene TRBJ2-1; 10 nucleotides align to TRBD2. With V trimmed by 1 base and J by 4 bases, 4 bases remained unmatched. The CDR3 length is 16 residues. Germline CDR1 is KGHSH and CDR2 is LQKENI. CDR3 amino acids: CASSPRTSGVYNEQFF. DNA for the CDR3: TGTGCCAGCTCACCACGAACTAGCGGGGTATACAATGAGCAGTTCTTC. Supplemented by reference TRBV18 and TRBJ2-1, the full variable domain reads NAGVMQNPRHLVRRRGQEARLRCSPMKGHSHVYWYRQLPEEGLKFMVYLQKENIIDESGMPKERFSAEFPKEGPSILRIQQVVRGDSAAYFCASSPRTSGVYNEQFFGPGTRLTVL.

This chain joins TRBV27 and TRBJ2-7; 8 bases map to TRBD2. This CDR3 has 19 residues. Germline-derived CDR1 and CDR2 are MNHEY and SMNVEV (reference sequence). After removal of 2 bases from V and 1 base from J, the junction contained 16 bases not matched to a gene. The CDR3 DNA is TGTGCCAGCAGTTTAAGGAGCGGGTACGGGGGGGGCCGGTCCTACGAGCAGTACTTC. Protein product: CASSLRSGYGGGRSYEQYF.

The CDR3 sequence is CASSGAGGTEAFF. CDR3 in DNA: TGTGCCAGCAGCGGGGCAGGGGGCACTGAAGCTTTCTTT. The rearrangement links TRBV5-6 to TRBJ1-1, with 7 bases aligning to TRBD1. CDR1 is SGHDT, CDR2 YYEEEE, per germline. The V gene end was trimmed by 4 bases and the J gene end by 4 bases; junction bases not matched to a gene: 4. The CDR3 is 13 amino acids.

The gene calls are TRBV6-1 and TRBJ2-1; 9 bases are shared with TRBD2. The V gene end was trimmed by 4 bases and the J gene end by 6 bases; junction bases not matched to a gene: 7. Germline V gene lookup returns CDR1 MNHNS and CDR2 SASEGT. The CDR3 has 15 residues. In DNA form, the CDR3 reads TGTGCCAGCAGTGGGGAGGGACTAGCTTCCAATGAGCAGTTCTTC. It is translated as CASSGEGLASNEQFF.